The 15 T cell receptor beta chains below come from one sample, sequenced in a study of T cells after yellow fever vaccination. TCRdb used MiXCR to reprocess the 5' RACE reads, holding one entry per CDR3 protein. The table lists fewer than 150,000 distinct CDR3 sequences, roughly 7.2% of them singletons. This specimen consisted of CD4+ T cells sorted from PBMCs, obtained 35 to 50 days after the first yellow fever vaccination. These receptor sequences come from a man younger than 35 who received the YFV17D yellow fever vaccine.

At least ten counts were recorded for this clonotype. The chain couples TRBV28 to TRBJ1-5; D not certain. Between the trimmed V and J ends, which lost 6 bases and 4 bases, there was a span of 16 bases. This CDR3 spans 15 amino acids. Germline V gene lookup returns CDR1 MDHEN and CDR2 SYDVKM. CDR3 protein: CASRSYAPTNQPQHF. CDR3 in DNA: TGTGCCAGCAGGAGCTACGCGCCGACAAATCAGCCCCAGCATTTT.

The table lists this clonotype with a few counts. The rearrangement uses TRBV4-3 and TRBJ2-7, with D maybe TRBD2 (7 bases). The germline V gene has CDR1 LGHNA and CDR2 YSLEER. The CDR3 consists of 16 residues. V lost 1 base and J 2 bases, leaving 15 bases between the germline ends. The chain's CDR3 is CASSQVGGPDTYEQYV. In DNA, the CDR3 is TGCGCCAGCAGCCAAGTGGGGGGGCCTGATACCTACGAGCAGTACGTC.

This clonotype was detected ten times or more. The chain uses TRBV6-6 and TRBJ2-5; D unclear. The V gene lost 5 bases and the J gene lost 5 bases, with 9 bases spanning the gap. Looked up from germline, CDR1 is MNHNY and CDR2 is SVGAGI (reference sequence). CDR3 length: 12 amino acids. The CDR3 DNA reads as TGTGCCAGCAGTAGGACCATCGAGACCCAGTACTTC. Protein: CASSRTIETQYF.

This clonotype was seen ten or more times. The rearrangement uses TRBV7-2 and TRBJ2-5, with D maybe TRBD2 (6 bases). Germline V CDR1 and CDR2: SGHTA, FQGNSA. Trimming pared 5 bases from V and 5 bases from J, leaving 21 bases between. The CDR3 contains 16 residues. DNA for the CDR3: TGTGCCAGCAGCCTTTCTAGACTAGTGAACCGCGAGACCCAGTACTTC. Its protein product is CASSLSRLVNRETQYF. Looking up the rest from reference TRBV7-2 and TRBJ2-5 gives the full variable domain: GAGVSQSPSNKVTEKGKDVELRCDPISGHTALYWYRQSLGQGLEFLIYFQGNSAPDKSGLPSDRFSAERTGGSVSTLTIQRTQQEDSAVYLCASSLSRLVNRETQYFGPGTRLLVL.

This clonotype came up a few times. V and J are TRBV5-1 and TRBJ1-1; D remains ambiguous. V dropped 2 bases and J dropped 3 bases, with 11 bases sitting between them. This CDR3 is built from 14 residues. CDR1 SGHRS and CDR2 YFSETQ come from the germline V gene. CDR3 in DNA: TGCGCCAGCAGCTTATTTGTGGAGGACACTGAAGCTTTCTTT. Protein product: CASSLFVEDTEAFF. Full variable domain (rest looked up from reference TRBV5-1 and TRBJ1-1): KAGVTQTPRYLIKTRGQQVTLSCSPISGHRSVSWYQQTPGQGLQFLFEYFSETQRNKGNFPGRFSGRQFSNSRSEMNVSTLELGDSALYLCASSLFVEDTEAFFGQGTRLTVV.

This clonotype came up many times. The V gene is TRBV11-2, the J gene TRBJ2-3; a possible D gene is TRBD2 (5 bases). This CDR3 contains 14 residues. Germline V gene lookup returns CDR1 SGHAT and CDR2 FQNNGV. Between the trimmed V and J ends, which lost 2 bases and 0 bases, there was a span of 6 bases. The CDR3 reads CASSLRGSTDTQYF. The CDR3 bases are TGTGCCAGCAGCTTACGCGGGAGCACAGATACGCAGTATTTT.

This clonotype showed up many times. The DNA for the CDR3 is TGTGCCAGCAGCCTAAGGATCACAGATACGCAGTATTTT. Its translation is CASSLRITDTQYF. The rearrangement links TRBV7-2 to TRBJ2-3, with no clear D. The germline V gene has CDR1 SGHTA and CDR2 FQGNSA. V gave up 5 bases and J gave up 2 bases, with 8 bases separating them. The CDR3 extends over 13 amino acids.

This clonotype was found many times. This chain connects TRBV5-1 to TRBJ2-2, with D perhaps matching TRBD1 or TRBD2 (5 bases each). Germline-derived CDR1 and CDR2 are SGHRS and YFSETQ. Trimming left V 0 bases short and J 0 bases short, with 9 bases between. CDR3 length: 16 residues. For the CDR3, the DNA is TGCGCCAGCAGCTTGGGAGGGACGGCGAACACCGGGGAGCTGTTTTTT. It yields the protein CASSLGGTANTGELFF.

This clonotype showed up many times. The rearrangement uses TRBV20-1 and TRBJ1-2; 8 bases line up with TRBD1. The CDR3 runs 10 residues. The V gene's germline CDR1 is DFQATT and CDR2 SNEGSKA (reference sequence). With 5 bases clipped from V and 8 bases from J, the junction kept 1 base outside the gene matches. The CDR3 region is CSAAGGGYTF. The CDR3 DNA reads TGCAGTGCTGCAGGGGGCGGCTACACCTTC.

The chain combines TRBV7-3 with TRBJ2-6, with no clear D. CDR1 and CDR2 from the germline V gene are SGHTA and FQGTGA. The CDR3 spans 16 residues. V was trimmed by 1 base and J by 0 bases, leaving 7 bases between them. This CDR3 reads CASSLSRDSGANVLTF. The CDR3 region has the DNA TGTGCCAGCAGCTTAAGCCGTGACTCTGGGGCCAACGTCCTGACTTTC.

The J gene is TRBJ1-5, the V gene TRBV19; D is possibly TRBD1 (6 bases). Germline CDR1 reads LNHDA; CDR2 reads SQIVND (reference sequence). The CDR3 extends over 14 amino acids. The V and J ends lost 7 bases and 7 bases respectively, with 17 bases between them. In DNA form, the CDR3 reads TGTGCCAGTACCGACCGAGGGGGGCGACAGCCCCAGCATTTT. Its translation: CASTDRGGRQPQHF.

The table lists this clonotype with many counts. The genes are TRBV7-2 and TRBJ2-3; TRBD2 agrees at 8 bases. The ends lost 5 bases at V and 4 bases at J; junction bases unmatched: 5. Germline CDR1 is SGHTA and CDR2 is FQGNSA. CDR3 length: 14 amino acids. In nucleotides, the CDR3 is TGTGCCAGCAGCCCTCGGGAGGGGGCAGATACGCAGTATTTT. Amino acid sequence: CASSPREGADTQYF.

The chain joins TRBV20-1 to TRBJ2-1; TRBD2 agrees at 12 bases. V dropped 3 bases and J dropped 4; count of bases not matched to a gene: 10. Germline CDR1 DFQATT, CDR2 SNEGSKA (reference sequence). CDR3 length equals 17 residues. This chain's CDR3 is CSASHLAGGEDYNEQFF. The CDR3 region has the DNA TGCAGTGCTAGTCATCTAGCGGGGGGGGAAGATTACAATGAGCAGTTCTTC.

The DNA of the CDR3 is TGTGCCAGCAGCTTAGCGGGGGCCTACGAGCAGTACTTC. Residues: CASSLAGAYEQYF. The chain is built from TRBV7-2 and TRBJ2-7; D could derive from TRBD1 or TRBD2 (5 bases each). V dropped 0 bases and J dropped 2 bases, with 5 bases sitting between them. Germline lookup yields CDR1 SGHTA and CDR2 FQGNSA. The CDR3 is made up of 13 amino acids.

This clonotype was counted many times. The rearrangement links TRBV5-6 to TRBJ2-1; 7 positions agree with TRBD1. Looked up from germline, CDR1 is SGHDT and CDR2 is YYEEEE. Trimming at V came to 3 bases and at J to 8 bases, leaving 11 bases not matched to a gene. This CDR3 has 15 amino acids. DNA of the CDR3: TGTGCCAGCAGCTCTGCGGCGACAGGGTTCCATGAGCAGTTCTTC. Translating it yields CASSSAATGFHEQFF.